In its sample, the clone carrying this T cell receptor (beta chain) was seen a few times. Its antigen is currently unknown. Positive selection with magnetic beads achieved the isolation of CD4+ and CD8+ cells, followed by a flow cytometry check of purity. The entry originates in a study of somatic mutations in cytotoxic T cells in rheumatoid arthritis. Data came from immunoSEQ multiplex PCR; TCRdb stores just in-frame clones and leaves some out. Of 6,000 to 9,000 clones detected, approximately 55% appear once; the ten largest clones hold roughly 21%. Study-wide points: CD8+ T cells showed clonality that did not differ significantly between patients with rheumatoid arthritis and age-matched healthy controls. A finding that went unadjusted for multiple comparisons was the slight underrepresentation of TRBV07 in rheumatoid arthritis patients. Rheumatoid arthritis patients showed CD8+ clonality increasing with age, unlike healthy controls.

Germline CDR1 and CDR2: SGHDT and YYEEEE. With 2 bases removed from V and 2 bases from J, the gap between germline ends came to 11 bases. The CDR3 runs 14 residues. The sequencing sample was made of CD8+ T cells sorted from blood. The chain employs TRBV5-6 and TRBJ2-7, with unresolved D. The receptor was isolated from a woman in her thirties or forties in good health. The CDR3 loop reads CASSLGGDTYEQYF. CDR3 DNA: TGTGCCAGCAGCTTAGGTGGGGATACCTACGAGCAGTACTTC.